The rows below give T cell receptor beta chains drawn from one sample of a study of OX40 agonist ivuxolimab in advanced cancers. Clones were sequenced by immunoSEQ multiplex PCR, and TCRdb holds only the in-frame ones, with some missing. The data show roughly 53,000 clones, with approximately 80% seen just once and about an eighth held by the top ten. Sequences were derived from CD4+ or CD8+ T cells sorted from blood, sampled in a trial of the OX40 agonist ivuxolimab. The receptor source for this set is an adult with an advanced solid tumor such as melanoma, head and neck, liver or kidney cancer. The CDR3 runs from the conserved cysteine through the conserved F or W. The order of the fields is D gene, clone size, J gene, V gene, CDR3 DNA, CDR3 protein. The D gene is left open where the match is weak. Clone sizes are given selectively: once, few, many, or a class where the clone is expanded.

D gene: NA
clone size: NA
J gene: TRBJ2-3
V gene: TRBV18
CDR3 DNA: TGTGCCAGCTCGTCTTTTCACCTTGATACGCAGTATTTT
CDR3 protein: CASSSFHLDTQYF

D gene: NA
clone size: few
J gene: TRBJ2-3
V gene: TRBV7-9
CDR3 DNA: TGTGCCAGCAGCCCCTCGGGCCCACGGGGAGATACGCAGTATTTT
CDR3 protein: CASSPSGPRGDTQYF

D gene: NA
clone size: NA
J gene: TRBJ2-3
V gene: TRBV28
CDR3 DNA: TGTGCCAGCAGTTTACCCCACACAGATACGCAGTATTTT
CDR3 protein: CASSLPHTDTQYF

D gene: NA
clone size: NA
J gene: TRBJ2-4
V gene: TRBV7-8
CDR3 DNA: TGTGCCAGCAGCTTAGAGGGCAAAAACATTCAGTACTTC
CDR3 protein: CASSLEGKNIQYF

D gene: NA
clone size: NA
J gene: TRBJ2-7
V gene: TRBV14
CDR3 DNA: TGTGCCAGCAGCCAAGGGACCAACCCCTCCTACGAGCAGTACTTC
CDR3 protein: CASSQGTNPSYEQYF

D gene: NA
clone size: NA
J gene: TRBJ2-5
V gene: TRBV5-1
CDR3 DNA: TGCGCCAGCAGCTTACAGAGTAAAGAGACCCAGTACTTC
CDR3 protein: CASSLQSKETQYF

D gene: TRBD1
clone size: NA
J gene: TRBJ1-5
V gene: TRBV10-3
CDR3 DNA: TGTGCCATCAGTGATTTTACAGGGGTCAATCAGCCCCAGCATTTT
CDR3 protein: CAISDFTGVNQPQHF

D gene: NA
clone size: NA
J gene: TRBJ1-3
V gene: TRBV7-2
CDR3 DNA: TGTGCCAGCAGCTTAGATGGCAGGCTCGGAAACACCATATATTTT
CDR3 protein: CASSLDGRLGNTIYF

D gene: NA
clone size: NA
J gene: TRBJ1-6
V gene: TRBV7-9
CDR3 DNA: TGTGCCAGCAGCTTAGAGGGGAATTCACCCCTCCACTTT
CDR3 protein: CASSLEGNSPLHF

D gene: NA
clone size: NA
J gene: TRBJ2-1
V gene: TRBV5-1
CDR3 DNA: TGCGCCAGCAGCTCCCGATCGGGTTCGGATGAGCAGTTCTTC
CDR3 protein: CASSSRSGSDEQFF

D gene: NA
clone size: few
J gene: TRBJ2-7
V gene: TRBV30
CDR3 DNA: TGTGCCTGGGGAACGGGACTCCCGGCCTACGAGCAGTACTTC
CDR3 protein: CAWGTGLPAYEQYF

D gene: NA
clone size: NA
J gene: TRBJ2-2
V gene: TRBV5-1
CDR3 DNA: TGCGCCAGCACACTCACGAACACCGGGGAGCTGTTTTTT
CDR3 protein: CASTLTNTGELFF

D gene: NA
clone size: NA
J gene: TRBJ1-1
V gene: TRBV27
CDR3 DNA: TGTGCCAGCAGTATCATACAGGGTACCACTGAAGCTTTCTTT
CDR3 protein: CASSIIQGTTEAFF

D gene: NA
clone size: once
J gene: TRBJ2-5
V gene: TRBV29-1
CDR3 DNA: TGCAGCGTTGTGATAGGGCAAGAGACCCAGTACTTC
CDR3 protein: CSVVIGQETQYF

D gene: TRBD1
clone size: NA
J gene: TRBJ1-5
V gene: TRBV4-1
CDR3 DNA: TGCGCCAGCAGCCCATCGTCCCGGGGCAGGGGGGATCAGCCCCAGCATTTT
CDR3 protein: CASSPSSRGRGDQPQHF

D gene: NA
clone size: NA
J gene: TRBJ2-5
V gene: TRBV5-1
CDR3 DNA: TGCGCCAGCCGCCGGGACGAAGAGGCCCAGTACTTC
CDR3 protein: CASRRDEEAQYF

D gene: TRBD1
clone size: NA
J gene: TRBJ2-3
V gene: TRBV4-2
CDR3 DNA: TGTGCCAGCAGCCAGCATGACAGGGCCACTAGCACAGATACGCAGTATTTT
CDR3 protein: CASSQHDRATSTDTQYF

D gene: TRBD1
clone size: NA
J gene: TRBJ2-5
V gene: TRBV5-4
CDR3 DNA: TGTGCCAGCAGTCGACAACGCGGGACAGGGGGCTTCGGAGAGACCCAGTACTTC
CDR3 protein: CASSRQRGTGGFGETQYF

D gene: TRBD1
clone size: once
J gene: TRBJ2-7
V gene: TRBV5-1
CDR3 DNA: TGCGCCAGCAGCGCACAGGGGTACGAGCAGTACTTC
CDR3 protein: CASSAQGYEQYF

D gene: TRBD1
clone size: NA
J gene: TRBJ1-3
V gene: TRBV5-1
CDR3 DNA: TGCGCCAGCAGCTTGGAAGGGGGCGGGAGAAACACCATATATTTT
CDR3 protein: CASSLEGGGRNTIYF

D gene: NA
clone size: NA
J gene: TRBJ2-2
V gene: TRBV19
CDR3 DNA: TGTGCCAGTAGTATAGATCAGGGCGCGAACACCGGGGAGCTGTTTTTT
CDR3 protein: CASSIDQGANTGELFF

D gene: NA
clone size: NA
J gene: TRBJ1-5
V gene: TRBV19
CDR3 DNA: TGTGCCAGTACTAGGGACGGCGATAGCAATCAGCCCCAGCATTTT
CDR3 protein: CASTRDGDSNQPQHF

D gene: NA
clone size: NA
J gene: TRBJ1-6
V gene: TRBV10-2
CDR3 DNA: TGCGCCAGCAGTGACTGGACAAGTAATTCACCCCTCCACTTT
CDR3 protein: CASSDWTSNSPLHF

D gene: NA
clone size: NA
J gene: TRBJ2-7
V gene: TRBV10-1
CDR3 DNA: TGCGCCAGCAGTGATCTCTACGGGCTGAACTCCTACGAGCAGTACTTC
CDR3 protein: CASSDLYGLNSYEQYF

D gene: NA
clone size: NA
J gene: TRBJ1-2
V gene: TRBV29-1
CDR3 DNA: TGCAGCGGGGGAGACAGGCTTCCTAACGATGGCTACACCTTC
CDR3 protein: CSGGDRLPNDGYTF

D gene: NA
clone size: NA
J gene: TRBJ2-6
V gene: TRBV4-3
CDR3 DNA: TGCGCCAGCAGCCAAGGACACACCGGGGCCAACGTCCTGACTTTC
CDR3 protein: CASSQGHTGANVLTF

D gene: NA
clone size: NA
J gene: TRBJ1-1
V gene: TRBV10-1
CDR3 DNA: TGCGCCAGCAGTGAGCTGAACACTGAAGCTTTCTTT
CDR3 protein: CASSELNTEAFF

D gene: NA
clone size: NA
J gene: TRBJ1-6
V gene: TRBV10-1
CDR3 DNA: TGCGCCAGCAGTGACGGTGGATTGGGGAATTCACCCCTCCACTTT
CDR3 protein: CASSDGGLGNSPLHF

D gene: TRBD1
clone size: NA
J gene: TRBJ1-2
V gene: TRBV28
CDR3 DNA: TGTGCCAGCAGTCAAAAGACAGGGCTTGGCTACACCTTC
CDR3 protein: CASSQKTGLGYTF

D gene: NA
clone size: NA
J gene: TRBJ1-1
V gene: TRBV5-1
CDR3 DNA: TGCGCCAGCAGCCGGGGAATGGAATATAACACTGAAGCTTTCTTT
CDR3 protein: CASSRGMEYNTEAFF

D gene: NA
clone size: NA
J gene: TRBJ2-1
V gene: TRBV4-3
CDR3 DNA: TGCGCCAGCAGCCAAGATTGGGGGGGGCTGAATGAGCAGTTCTTC
CDR3 protein: CASSQDWGGLNEQFF

D gene: NA
clone size: NA
J gene: TRBJ2-2
V gene: TRBV7-2
CDR3 DNA: TGTGCCAGCAGCTTAGGGTCTCCATCTGGCAACACCGGGGAGCTGTTTTTT
CDR3 protein: CASSLGSPSGNTGELFF

D gene: NA
clone size: NA
J gene: TRBJ2-1
V gene: TRBV20-1
CDR3 DNA: TGCAGTGCTAGAAGGGCAGATGAGCAGTTCTTC
CDR3 protein: CSARRADEQFF

D gene: NA
clone size: NA
J gene: TRBJ1-3
V gene: TRBV9
CDR3 DNA: TGTGCCAGCAGCGCTGGGGCGGGAGGGGGAAGCACCATATATTTT
CDR3 protein: CASSAGAGGGSTIYF

D gene: NA
clone size: NA
J gene: TRBJ1-1
V gene: TRBV7-2
CDR3 DNA: TGTGCCAGCAGCCCTCGTGGAGGGATGAACACTGAAGCTTTCTTT
CDR3 protein: CASSPRGGMNTEAFF

D gene: NA
clone size: NA
J gene: TRBJ1-1
V gene: TRBV21-1
CDR3 DNA: TGTGCCAGCAGCAAAGTAGTTGAAGCTTTCTTT
CDR3 protein: CASSKVVEAFF

D gene: NA
clone size: NA
J gene: TRBJ1-4
V gene: TRBV5-1
CDR3 DNA: TGCGCCAGCAGCTCCGCAGGGCACCGTGAAAAACTGTTTTTT
CDR3 protein: CASSSAGHREKLFF

D gene: TRBD2
clone size: NA
J gene: TRBJ2-5
V gene: TRBV7-7
CDR3 DNA: TGTGCCAGCAGCCGGCGGGGGGGCAGCCAGTACTTC
CDR3 protein: CASSRRGGSQYF

D gene: TRBD2
clone size: NA
J gene: TRBJ2-1
V gene: TRBV7-8
CDR3 DNA: TGTGCCAGCAGCTTAGCGCATGTGGGAGGGCCAGGCAATGAGCAGTTCTTC
CDR3 protein: CASSLAHVGGPGNEQFF

D gene: TRBD1
clone size: NA
J gene: TRBJ1-2
V gene: TRBV4-3
CDR3 DNA: TGCGCCAGCAGCCATGTCATCCGGGACAGGGGCGGTGGCTACACCTTC
CDR3 protein: CASSHVIRDRGGGYTF

D gene: TRBD2
clone size: NA
J gene: TRBJ2-2
V gene: TRBV5-8
CDR3 DNA: TGTGCCAGCAGCTACCAACTAGCGATCACCGGGGAGCTGTTTTTT
CDR3 protein: CASSYQLAITGELFF

D gene: NA
clone size: NA
J gene: TRBJ1-4
V gene: TRBV7-3
CDR3 DNA: TGTGCCAGCAGGAGGGACCAAACAGCTAATGAAAAACTGTTTTTT
CDR3 protein: CASRRDQTANEKLFF

D gene: NA
clone size: NA
J gene: TRBJ2-3
V gene: TRBV9
CDR3 DNA: TGTGCCAGCAGCCCGAGGGTTGGAGGGGCAGATACGCAGTATTTT
CDR3 protein: CASSPRVGGADTQYF

D gene: NA
clone size: NA
J gene: TRBJ2-5
V gene: TRBV7-2
CDR3 DNA: TGTGCCAGCAGCTTGAACCGGGACTTCCAAGAGACCCAGTACTTC
CDR3 protein: CASSLNRDFQETQYF

D gene: TRBD1
clone size: once
J gene: TRBJ2-2
V gene: TRBV5-4
CDR3 DNA: TGTGCCAGCAGCGGGACACCGGGACAGGGGAACGGGGAGCTGTTTTTT
CDR3 protein: CASSGTPGQGNGELFF

D gene: NA
clone size: NA
J gene: TRBJ2-5
V gene: TRBV11-2
CDR3 DNA: TGTGCCAGCAGCTTACCAGGAAAAGAGACCCAGTACTTC
CDR3 protein: CASSLPGKETQYF

D gene: NA
clone size: NA
J gene: TRBJ2-3
V gene: TRBV10-3
CDR3 DNA: TGTGCCATCAAGGGGACCCTAGACTACGCAGATACGCAGTATTTT
CDR3 protein: CAIKGTLDYADTQYF

D gene: TRBD1
clone size: NA
J gene: TRBJ2-1
V gene: TRBV7-2
CDR3 DNA: TGTGCCAGCAGCCCAGATACCGGGACAGCGTACAATGAGCAGTTCTTC
CDR3 protein: CASSPDTGTAYNEQFF

D gene: NA
clone size: NA
J gene: TRBJ2-3
V gene: TRBV5-1
CDR3 DNA: TGCGCCAGCACCCAGAGTGGGTGGCGGACAGATACGCAGTATTTT
CDR3 protein: CASTQSGWRTDTQYF

D gene: TRBD2
clone size: NA
J gene: TRBJ2-2
V gene: TRBV30
CDR3 DNA: TGTGCCTGGAGTGGAGCGGGGGGGCCGGGCACCGGGGAGCTGTTTTTT
CDR3 protein: CAWSGAGGPGTGELFF

D gene: NA
clone size: few
J gene: TRBJ2-3
V gene: TRBV2
CDR3 DNA: TGTGCCAGCAGTGGAATAACCTCCGGAGATACGCAGTATTTT
CDR3 protein: CASSGITSGDTQYF

D gene: NA
clone size: NA
J gene: TRBJ2-3
V gene: TRBV9
CDR3 DNA: TGTGCCAGCAGCCCGCTGTGGGGGCAGAGCACAGATACGCAGTATTTT
CDR3 protein: CASSPLWGQSTDTQYF

D gene: TRBD1
clone size: NA
J gene: TRBJ1-1
V gene: TRBV7-6
CDR3 DNA: TGTGCCAGCACCCTCCGTCGGGACAGCACTGAAGCTTTCTTT
CDR3 protein: CASTLRRDSTEAFF